This TCR beta chain is from a study of T cells after yellow fever vaccination. Regarding the study as a whole: Researchers cautioned that FACS-sorted repertoires could harbor abundant clonotypes contaminating from the bulk population.

CDR1 MNHNS and CDR2 SASEGT come from the germline V gene. The CDR3 has 12 amino acids. Trimming left V 6 bases short and J 2 bases short, with 8 bases between. TCRdb re-derived calls from the 5' RACE reads in MiXCR, one entry per CDR3 protein. The sample yields 620,000 or so distinct CDR3 sequences, about 15% seen once. This clonotype was counted only a few times. The antigen is undetermined. The starting material was PBMCs, obtained around 5 days after the first yellow fever vaccination. The chain has TRBV6-1 and TRBJ2-7, with D hard to call. The origin of this receptor is a man younger than 35 who received the YFV17D yellow fever vaccine. The CDR3 DNA reads as TGTGCCAGCAGGAGACAACCCTACGAGCAGTACGTC. Translation gives CASRRQPYEQYV.